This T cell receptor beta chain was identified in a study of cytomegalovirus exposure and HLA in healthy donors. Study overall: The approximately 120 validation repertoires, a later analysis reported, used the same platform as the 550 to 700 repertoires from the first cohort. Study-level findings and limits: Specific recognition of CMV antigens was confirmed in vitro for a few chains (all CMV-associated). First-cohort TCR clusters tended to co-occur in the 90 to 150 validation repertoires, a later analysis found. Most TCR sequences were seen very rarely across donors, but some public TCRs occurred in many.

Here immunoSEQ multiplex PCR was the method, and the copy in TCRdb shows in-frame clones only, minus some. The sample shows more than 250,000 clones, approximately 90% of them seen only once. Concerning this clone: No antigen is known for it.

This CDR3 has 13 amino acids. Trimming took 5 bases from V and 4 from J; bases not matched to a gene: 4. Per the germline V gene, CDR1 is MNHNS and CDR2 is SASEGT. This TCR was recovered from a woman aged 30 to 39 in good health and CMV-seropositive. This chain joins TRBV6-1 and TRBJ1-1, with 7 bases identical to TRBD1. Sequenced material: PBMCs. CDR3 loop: CASSTSGGTEAFF. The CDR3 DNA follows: TGTGCCAGCAGTACTTCAGGGGGCACTGAAGCTTTCTTT.